The clone carrying this TCR beta chain was counted only a few times. The junction departs from the called germline gene at one end, perhaps through a read error. The entry originates in a study of blood T cell repertoires in COVID-19. Germline values: CDR1 MGHRA, CDR2 YSYEKL. This CDR3 has 11 residues. The table came from immunoSEQ multiplex PCR; TCRdb's copy has only in-frame clones and leaves some out. The sample includes just over 300,000 clones, 70% to 90% of them seen just once. The source material was PBMCs or T cells enriched from blood (not recorded which). This chain links TRBV4-1 with TRBJ2-2; tentatively, D is TRBD2 (6 bases). This TCR was sampled from a young man who had recovered from COVID-19. CDR3 region: CASSRDGEVFF. The CDR3 coding sequence is TGCGCCAGCAGCCGGGACGGGGAGGTGTTTTTT.